This T cell receptor (beta chain) was sequenced in a study of cytomegalovirus exposure and HLA in healthy donors. Findings of the study overall: Reported results showed that the classifier diagnosed cytomegalovirus status with high specificity and sensitivity. Near-uniform donor sequencing depth was presumed by presence/absence analyses. TRBV6-2, TRBV6-3 and some other V segments were unresolvable in 87-base-pair reads.

The V gene lost 0 bases and the J gene lost 2 bases, with 12 bases spanning the gap. Germline CDR1 SGDLS, CDR2 YYNGEE. The CDR3 has 15 amino acids. The PCR was carried out with 60 Vbeta primers and 13 Jbeta primers. Assay used: immunoSEQ multiplex PCR; TCRdb lists only in-frame clones, some missing. Found here are some 100,000 clones, roughly 88% of them singletons; the top ten hold 1.2%. Comment on this clone: Its antigen is undetermined.

The TCR comes from a woman aged 18-29 years in good health and CMV-seronegative. Sample: PBMCs. This rearrangement joins TRBV9 to TRBJ2-7, with a weak D call TRBD2 (5 bases). The DNA for the CDR3 is TGTGCCAGCAGCGTAGATTCAGCTAGCACCTACGAGCAGTACTTC. It codes for CASSVDSASTYEQYF.